The following is a TCR beta chain sequence with its context. The data belong to a study of blood T cell repertoires in COVID-19. Whole-study context: The United States, Italy and Spain supplied acute and convalescent COVID-19 samples.

This CDR3 is 14 amino acids long. CDR1 LGHDT and CDR2 YNNKEL come from the germline V gene (reference sequence). Trimming removed 0 bases at V and 13 bases at J, with 16 bases between. Cohort placement rested on clinical history that participants reported themselves. As processed by the authors: The assay estimated nucleated cells by amplifying reference gene primers. Profiled with immunoSEQ multiplex PCR; TCRdb holds only in-frame clones, not every one. V and J calls plus clone size are reproduced from that table; the DNA served to infer D and trimming. The table records about 430,000 clones, roughly nine tenths of them present only once.

Material: PBMCs or T cells enriched from blood (not recorded which). The receptor was isolated from a man aged 25-45 years who had recovered from COVID-19. The rearrangement joins TRBV3-1 (or the pseudogene TRBV3-2) to TRBJ2-1, with D tentatively TRBD2 (5 bases). The CDR3 bases are TGTGCCAGCAGCCAAGAAGTGGGAGTACACCGTCAGTTCTTC. Amino acid sequence: CASSQEVGVHRQFF.